This T cell receptor (beta chain) emerged from a study of long-term antiretroviral therapy in people with HIV. A v3.0 immunoSEQ assay was performed at survey level. Clones were read by immunoSEQ multiplex PCR, and TCRdb kept only the in-frame ones, dropping some. The sample contains 45,000 or so clones, over 90% of which appear only once. Trimming pared 6 bases from V and 6 bases from J, leaving 20 bases between. CDR1 is SQVTM and CDR2 is ANQGSEA in the germline V gene. This CDR3 comprises 14 residues. The source was unsorted PBMCs, collected about 9 years after starting antiretroviral therapy. V and J are TRBV29-1 and TRBJ2-5; perhaps TRBD2 as D (6 bases). This clonotype originated in a young man with HIV. The CDR3 DNA reads TGCAGCGTCTCGTTCTCCGGGACTCCTCAGACCCAGTACTTC. It encodes CSVSFSGTPQTQYF.